Described below is a single T cell receptor beta chain sequence and its context. Antigen: not known. Sample time point: baseline, week 1 (first vaccination visit). Specified treatment: pre-vaccination baseline after standard-of-care therapy. New WHO grade 3 or 4 astrocytomas that were IDH1-mutant and ATRX-lost had been found in donors. Clones were read by immunoSEQ multiplex PCR, and TCRdb kept only the in-frame ones, dropping some. The table shows about 92,000 clones, with 80% to 90% occurring only once. Germline assignment: CDR1 SNHLY and CDR2 FYNNEI. This CDR3 has 13 residues. V dropped 2 bases and J dropped 5 bases, with 7 bases sitting between them. This sample was included in a study of a mutant IDH1 vaccine in newly diagnosed glioma. About the research overall: Treated patients, approximately 62% male and about 38% female, averaged about 40 years of age. Before enrollment, patients got radiotherapy alone, temozolomide alone, or mostly the combination.

Whole-study findings and limits: Changes in the top peripheral T cell clonotypes seemingly had no bearing on pseudoprogression.

The sequencing used PBMCs, collected from a glioma patient treated with radiotherapy, temozolomide or both. The receptor was derived from a woman aged 45 to 65 with glioma. The V call is TRBV2, the J call TRBJ1-5, with D perhaps TRBD1 (5 bases). This chain's CDR3 is CASSELGDQPQHF. CDR3 nucleotides: TGTGCCAGCAGTGAATTGGGGGATCAGCCCCAGCATTTT.